Below are 15 T cell receptor beta chains sequenced from a single sample in a study of PD-L1 blockade in urothelial cancer. As for time point: pretreatment peripheral blood. Profiling relied on immunoSEQ multiplex PCR, and the TCRdb table lists in-frame clones only, not all of them. The sample includes 90,000 or so clones, roughly 90% of them seen just once. The sample here was PBMCs, taken around atezolizumab (anti-PD-L1) treatment. Receptor source: a woman older than 75 with urothelial cancer.

A few counts support this clone. The chain couples TRBV9 to TRBJ1-2; possible D gene TRBD1, 6 bases. The CDR3 spans 16 residues. The V gene lost 3 bases and the J gene lost 8 bases, with 23 bases spanning the gap. Germline V gene sequence: CDR1 SGDLS, CDR2 YYNGEE. DNA of the CDR3: TGTGCCAGCAGCGATATACAGGGTAACCCCGGTCGGGGCTACACCTTC. The encoded protein is CASSDIQGNPGRGYTF.

This sequence joins TRBV29-1 and TRBJ2-1, with TRBD2 matching over 7 bases. V shed 5 bases and J 0 bases; nucleotides not matched to a gene: 7. Germline V gene lookup returns CDR1 SQVTM and CDR2 ANQGSEA. The CDR3 has 15 residues. CDR3 residues: CSVSPGGSSYNEQFF. As DNA, the CDR3 is TGCAGCGTTAGCCCTGGCGGGAGCTCCTACAATGAGCAGTTCTTC.

This clone was detected a few times. The chain employs TRBV30 and TRBJ1-5; unclear D gene. This CDR3 is 13 amino acids long. Germline assignment: CDR1 GTSNPN and CDR2 SVGIG (reference sequence). Between the trimmed V and J ends, which lost 2 bases and 6 bases, there was a span of 11 bases. In DNA, the CDR3 is TGTGCCTGGAGTCAGGTGGGAGGTCAGCCCCAGCATTTT. This codes for CAWSQVGGQPQHF.

The chain employs TRBV27 and TRBJ2-5, with 7 bases fitting TRBD2. J was trimmed by 0 bases and V by 5 bases; bases with no gene match: 6. This CDR3 spans 15 amino acids. The V gene's germline CDR1 is MNHEY and CDR2 SMNVEV (reference sequence). In nucleotides, the CDR3 is TGTGCCAGCAGTGCCATTAGCGGGTACCAAGAGACCCAGTACTTC. It translates to CASSAISGYQETQYF.

V usage is TRBV28 and J usage is TRBJ1-1; a possible D gene is TRBD1 (5 bases). The germline gives CDR1 MDHEN, CDR2 SYDVKM. The CDR3 has 13 residues. The V end lost 9 bases, the J end lost 2 bases, and 13 bases lay between the germline ends. The CDR3 coding sequence is TGTGCCAGTTCTTTGACAGCAAACACTGAAGCTTTCTTT. Residues: CASSLTANTEAFF.

V is TRBV5-4 and J is TRBJ1-3; no clear D gene. There are 15 residues in the CDR3. V was pared by 1 base and J by 4 bases, with 12 bases between. Germline V gives CDR1 SGHNT, CDR2 YYREEE (reference sequence). The CDR3 protein is CASSLPGTGGNTIYF. The CDR3 nucleotides are TGTGCCAGCAGCTTGCCGGGAACTGGGGGAAACACCATATATTTT.

V gene TRBV18 combines with J gene TRBJ2-3; no clear D. CDR1 is KGHSH and CDR2 is LQKENI in the germline V gene. The CDR3 is 16 residues long. V shed 2 bases and J shed 2 bases, with 14 bases lying between them. The CDR3 DNA is TGTGCCAGCTCACCAGCCATCAGAATATCCACAGATACGCAGTATTTT. Amino acids: CASSPAIRISTDTQYF.

On this clone itself: Distinct nucleotide sequences in the sample also encode this CDR3. The rearrangement links TRBV29-1 to TRBJ1-3; 7 nucleotides align to TRBD1. The V and J ends lost 6 bases and 4 bases, in that order; junction bases with no gene match: 6. In germline, CDR1 is SQVTM, CDR2 ANQGSEA. This CDR3 has 13 amino acids. The CDR3 region has the DNA TGCAGCGTAGCAACAGGGGCAGGAAACACCATATATTTT. Translated: CSVATGAGNTIYF.

Only a few counts were recorded for this clone. The genes are TRBV28 and TRBJ1-2; D uncertain. The CDR3 has 14 residues. Trimming left V 5 bases short and J 4 bases short, with 14 bases between. Germline loops: CDR1 MDHEN, CDR2 SYDVKM. The CDR3 coding sequence is TGTGCCAGCAGTGCCCAAGACTGGTCCTATGGCTACACCTTC. Its protein product is CASSAQDWSYGYTF.

The chain recombines TRBV13 with TRBJ1-4; TRBD1 matches at 7 bases. Looked up from germline, CDR1 is PRHDT and CDR2 is FYEKMQ (reference sequence). V lost 2 bases and J lost 7; bases outside the gene matches: 7. The CDR3 contains 15 residues. CDR3 residues: CASSLRGHSSEKLFF. The CDR3 DNA reads as TGTGCCAGCAGCTTAAGGGGGCACAGTAGTGAAAAACTGTTTTTT.

V usage is TRBV9 and J usage is TRBJ2-1; no reliable D call. The CDR3 loop spans 14 amino acids. Trimming shortened V by 4 bases and J by 0 bases, and 8 bases separated the two germline ends. The germline CDR1 and CDR2 sequences are SGDLS and YYNGEE. CDR3 bases: TGTGCCAGCAGCTCGGCAGGCTCCTACAATGAGCAGTTCTTC. Amino acid sequence: CASSSAGSYNEQFF.

The gene calls are TRBV10-2 and TRBJ2-1; possibly TRBD2 for D (5 bases). CDR3 length: 15 residues. Germline V lookup: CDR1 WSHSY, CDR2 SAAADI. Trimming pared 3 bases from V and 4 bases from J, leaving 13 bases between. The DNA for the CDR3 is TGCGCCAGCAGTGAAGTACGCGGGCTATACAATGAGCAGTTCTTC. Translation gives CASSEVRGLYNEQFF.

This clone was picked up a small number of times. The chain has TRBV4-1 and TRBJ2-7; 9 bases fit TRBD1. J lost 4 bases, V lost 4 bases, and 14 bases had no gene match. This CDR3 region has 17 residues. Germline V gives CDR1 MGHRA, CDR2 YSYEKL. The CDR3 bases are TGCGCCAGCAGCCCTTACCCCAGGGGACAGGGACGATACGAGCAGTACTTC. Translating it yields CASSPYPRGQGRYEQYF.

The chain has TRBV19 and TRBJ1-5; the D is unclear. The CDR3 is made up of 14 amino acids. Trimming removed 9 bases from V and 0 bases from J, with 12 bases in between. Germline assignment: CDR1 LNHDA and CDR2 SQIVND (reference sequence). This CDR3 reads CASTGEYSNQPQHF. CDR3 bases: TGTGCCAGCACCGGGGAATATAGCAATCAGCCCCAGCATTTT. Based on the CDR3 plus reference TRBV19 and TRBJ1-5, the full variable domain is DGGITQSPKYLFRKEGQNVTLSCEQNLNHDAMYWYRQDPGQGLRLIYYSQIVNDFQKGDIAEGYSVSREKKESFPLTVTSAQKNPTAFYLCASTGEYSNQPQHFGDGTRLSIL.

The gene calls are TRBV6-4 and TRBJ2-7, with TRBD2 as a possible D gene (6 bases). This CDR3 is 16 amino acids long. CDR1 and CDR2 (germline): MRHNA, SNTAGT. The germline V and J ends were trimmed by 3 bases and 2 bases, with 17 bases remaining between them. The CDR3 loop is CASSDLPPGTPYEQYF. The CDR3 DNA is TGTGCCAGCAGTGATCTCCCTCCGGGGACTCCCTACGAGCAGTACTTC.